This TCR beta chain was recovered during a study of regulatory T cells in long-lasting Graves disease. Study-level results: Favored usage of TRBV28, TRBJ1-2 and TRBJ2-5 was recorded in persistent disease. Lower TCR diversity was seen in persistent Graves' patients than in newly diagnosed ones. Accuracy might have suffered from few samples.

CDR3 length: 15 amino acids. Trimming took 1 base from V and 5 from J, leaving 14 bases between them. Per germline, CDR1 SGHTA and CDR2 FQGTGA. Time point in this sample: persistent/refractory GD, antithyroid drugs over 5 years with positive TRAb. RNA isolated from PBMCs was used to make the TCR library. Approximately 8.3 milliliters of peripheral blood went into EDTA tubes. This clonotype was picked up many times. Its specificity is not known. Arm-PCR of CDR3 regions with iRepertoire HTBI primers generated TCR beta libraries. TCRdb re-called the multiplex PCR reads through MiXCR, storing one row per CDR3 protein. The sample consists of about 290,000 distinct CDR3 sequences, more than 20% of them appearing once.

The V and J genes are TRBV7-3 and TRBJ2-5; D tentatively reads TRBD1 or TRBD2 (6 bases each). Sequencing was performed on peripheral blood mononuclear cells (PBMCs), taken when the disease was refractory, from a patient treated with antithyroid drugs. The sequence was obtained from a female donor with Graves disease. The CDR3 sequence: CASSLIGGHGETQYF. The CDR3 DNA reads as TGTGCCAGCAGCTTAATTGGGGGGCACGGGGAGACCCAGTACTTC.